A selection of T cell receptor beta chains follows, all from one sample in a study of OX40 agonist ivuxolimab in advanced cancers. Only in-frame clones appear in the TCRdb table, and some are missing; sequencing was by immunoSEQ multiplex PCR. The sample records about 51,000 clones, roughly 90% being singletons. The sample in question was CD4+ or CD8+ T cells sorted from blood, obtained in a trial of the OX40 agonist ivuxolimab. The receptors were gathered from an adult with an advanced solid tumor such as melanoma, head and neck, liver or kidney cancer. Each CDR3 is given with its conserved first and last residue. A D gene is named only where the DNA matches it firmly. Clone size is shown for a subset of rows, as once, few, many or a class of expanded clone.

v_call: TRBV29-1
j_call: TRBJ2-1
clone_size: -
d_call: TRBD2
cdr3_aa: CSVAGTSGGTNLYNEQFF
cdr3_nt: TGCAGCGTTGCTGGGACTAGCGGGGGGACCAACCTATACAATGAGCAGTTCTTC

v_call: TRBV7-6
j_call: TRBJ2-3
clone_size: -
d_call: TRBD2
cdr3_aa: CASSLGAGGAADTQYF
cdr3_nt: TGTGCCAGCAGCTTGGGTGCGGGGGGGGCGGCAGATACGCAGTATTTT

v_call: TRBV4-2
j_call: TRBJ2-7
clone_size: -
d_call: -
cdr3_aa: CASSPFRGGYEQYF
cdr3_nt: TGTGCCAGCAGCCCGTTCAGGGGAGGATACGAGCAGTACTTC

v_call: TRBV14
j_call: TRBJ2-5
clone_size: -
d_call: TRBD2
cdr3_aa: CASSQGRTSGQETQYF
cdr3_nt: TGTGCCAGCAGCCAAGGACGGACTAGCGGGCAAGAGACCCAGTACTTC

v_call: TRBV7-6
j_call: TRBJ2-2
clone_size: -
d_call: TRBD2
cdr3_aa: CASSLEAGINTGELFF
cdr3_nt: TGTGCCAGCAGCTTAGAAGCGGGGATAAACACCGGGGAGCTGTTTTTT

v_call: TRBV7-9
j_call: TRBJ2-7
clone_size: -
d_call: TRBD2
cdr3_aa: CASSLYAGTSGSEYEQYF
cdr3_nt: TGTGCCAGCAGTCTGTACGCCGGGACTAGCGGGAGTGAGTACGAGCAGTACTTC

v_call: TRBV11-2
j_call: TRBJ1-5
clone_size: -
d_call: -
cdr3_aa: CASTSLRAGHSNQPQHF
cdr3_nt: TGTGCCAGCACCTCTCTCCGGGCCGGGCATAGCAATCAGCCCCAGCATTTT

v_call: TRBV11-3
j_call: TRBJ2-2
clone_size: -
d_call: TRBD2
cdr3_aa: CASSPISGRDTGELFF
cdr3_nt: TGTGCCAGCAGCCCCATAAGCGGGAGAGACACCGGGGAGCTGTTTTTT

v_call: TRBV28
j_call: TRBJ1-5
clone_size: -
d_call: -
cdr3_aa: CASSLRGPQHF
cdr3_nt: TGTGCCAGCAGCCTCCGCGGGCCCCAGCATTTT

v_call: TRBV5-6
j_call: TRBJ2-7
clone_size: -
d_call: TRBD1
cdr3_aa: CASRTGAVHEQYF
cdr3_nt: TGTGCCAGTAGGACAGGGGCTGTTCACGAGCAGTACTTC

v_call: TRBV28
j_call: TRBJ2-5
clone_size: -
d_call: TRBD2
cdr3_aa: CASSFGASGPQETQYF
cdr3_nt: TGTGCCAGCAGTTTCGGAGCTAGCGGGCCCCAAGAGACCCAGTACTTC

v_call: TRBV15
j_call: TRBJ1-4
clone_size: -
d_call: -
cdr3_aa: CATSRVARDNEKLFF
cdr3_nt: TGTGCCACCAGCAGAGTAGCCAGGGATAATGAAAAACTGTTTTTT

v_call: TRBV2
j_call: TRBJ2-7
clone_size: -
d_call: -
cdr3_aa: CASKRGEDYEQYF
cdr3_nt: TGTGCCAGCAAGAGGGGTGAGGACTACGAGCAGTACTTC

v_call: TRBV5-6
j_call: TRBJ1-2
clone_size: -
d_call: TRBD1
cdr3_aa: CASTRDSISGYTF
cdr3_nt: TGTGCCAGCACCCGGGACAGTATCAGTGGCTACACCTTC

v_call: TRBV27
j_call: TRBJ1-2
clone_size: -
d_call: -
cdr3_aa: CASSFRGGAGVSNYGYTF
cdr3_nt: TGTGCCAGCAGTTTTAGAGGGGGGGCAGGGGTCAGTAACTATGGCTACACCTTC

v_call: TRBV30
j_call: TRBJ1-6
clone_size: -
d_call: TRBD1
cdr3_aa: CAWSTGQGGSPLHF
cdr3_nt: TGTGCCTGGAGTACGGGACAGGGGGGCTCACCCCTCCACTTT

v_call: TRBV5-4
j_call: TRBJ1-1
clone_size: -
d_call: -
cdr3_aa: CASSLAVRDTEAFF
cdr3_nt: TGTGCCAGCAGCTTGGCCGTGAGGGACACTGAAGCTTTCTTT

v_call: TRBV6-5
j_call: TRBJ2-2
clone_size: -
d_call: -
cdr3_aa: CASSYSPDINTGELFF
cdr3_nt: TGTGCCAGCAGTTACTCACCGGACATCAACACCGGGGAGCTGTTTTTT

v_call: TRBV9
j_call: TRBJ2-3
clone_size: -
d_call: -
cdr3_aa: CASSVHGTDTQYF
cdr3_nt: TGTGCCAGCAGCGTTCACGGCACAGATACGCAGTATTTT

v_call: TRBV18
j_call: TRBJ2-7
clone_size: -
d_call: TRBD2
cdr3_aa: CASSPMTVAGYSYEQYF
cdr3_nt: TGTGCCAGCTCGCCTATGACTGTAGCGGGGTACTCCTACGAGCAGTACTTC

v_call: TRBV19
j_call: TRBJ2-7
clone_size: -
d_call: TRBD2
cdr3_aa: CASSGRPTYEQYF
cdr3_nt: TGTGCCAGTAGCGGGAGGCCCACCTACGAGCAGTACTTC

v_call: TRBV9
j_call: TRBJ2-3
clone_size: -
d_call: TRBD1
cdr3_aa: CASSPREGGVDTQYF
cdr3_nt: TGTGCCAGCAGCCCCCGGGAAGGGGGCGTAGATACGCAGTATTTT

v_call: TRBV19
j_call: TRBJ1-6
clone_size: -
d_call: -
cdr3_aa: CASKDTASPLHF
cdr3_nt: TGTGCCAGTAAGGACACGGCGTCACCCCTCCACTTT

v_call: TRBV4-1
j_call: TRBJ2-3
clone_size: -
d_call: TRBD1
cdr3_aa: CASSRAGTGAEDTQYF
cdr3_nt: TGCGCCAGCAGCCGCGCCGGGACAGGGGCGGAAGATACGCAGTATTTT

v_call: TRBV7-2
j_call: TRBJ2-7
clone_size: -
d_call: -
cdr3_aa: CASSLATDYEQYF
cdr3_nt: TGTGCCAGCAGCTTAGCTACAGACTACGAGCAGTACTTC

v_call: TRBV30
j_call: TRBJ2-2
clone_size: once
d_call: -
cdr3_aa: CAWSPLSLRPGELFF
cdr3_nt: TGTGCCTGGAGCCCCCTGAGCCTAAGGCCCGGGGAGCTGTTTTTT

v_call: TRBV30
j_call: TRBJ2-5
clone_size: once
d_call: -
cdr3_aa: CAWRGRTATQYF
cdr3_nt: TGTGCCTGGAGGGGCCGGACGGCGACCCAGTACTTC

v_call: TRBV6-1
j_call: TRBJ1-1
clone_size: -
d_call: -
cdr3_aa: CASSASPRMNTEAFF
cdr3_nt: TGTGCCAGCAGTGCGAGTCCTCGGATGAACACTGAAGCTTTCTTT

v_call: TRBV6-4
j_call: TRBJ2-1
clone_size: -
d_call: TRBD2
cdr3_aa: CASSDTPLAGGNNEQFF
cdr3_nt: TGTGCCAGCAGTGACACCCCTCTAGCGGGGGGGAATAATGAGCAGTTCTTC

v_call: TRBV23-1
j_call: TRBJ2-7
clone_size: -
d_call: -
cdr3_aa: CASEGSYEQYF
cdr3_nt: TGCGCCAGCGAAGGGAGTTACGAGCAGTACTTC

v_call: TRBV6-1
j_call: TRBJ2-7
clone_size: -
d_call: -
cdr3_aa: CASSTGTHNTYEQYF
cdr3_nt: TGTGCCAGCAGTACCGGGACACATAACACCTACGAGCAGTACTTC